This TCR beta chain was recovered during a study of esophageal squamous cell carcinoma tumors (dated by TCRdb to the early 2020s). Turning to the overall study: Patients were split into immuno relation high and low groups by principal component analysis with K-means clustering of immunohistochemical T-cell and checkpoint marker values. The 9 to 11 cases yielded roughly 1.7 million total TCRalpha reads and approximately 1.4 million total TCRbeta reads, and approximately 32,000 and 35,000 of those reads, respectively, were unique. The study was designed to assess TCR repertoire diversity and shared TCR repertoires of T cells within the tumor environment of esophageal squamous cell carcinoma. A wider cohort of roughly 54 surgically treated esophageal squamous cell carcinoma patients in Japan was included, comprising 21 high and about 32 low immuno relation cases. TCR sequencing was performed on ten or so patients, consisting of five randomly selected high immuno relation cases and five background-matched low immuno relation cases. Overall study results and their limits: Because TCRalphabeta repertoire variation was large, shared V|J recombination candidates may have been selected by chance. TCR repertoire analysis included only a few cases, and CDR3 clonotype-level investigation was not performed. Of the approximately 11 cases, three showed one dominant TCRalpha VJ recombination along with apparently reduced TCRalpha diversity. Fewer than 30 TRAV|TRAJ and over 20 TRBV|TRBJ combinations appeared shared among high immuno relation cases, including TRAV13-1|TRAJ22 and TRBV7-9|TRBJ2-7. The high immuno relation group had higher significant repertoire counts, although the two groups did not differ in total TCR repertoire counts. Because TCRalpha and TCRbeta chains were sequenced separately, chain pairing and the antigens recognized remained unknown.

Enrollment excluded patients who had received neoadjuvant chemotherapy or who had no clinical information. All of the TCR-sequenced cases shown were male, and each had a subtotal esophagectomy with 2- or 3-field lymphadenectomy. A Qiagen AllPrep kit was used to extract RNA from bulk tumor tissue sections, and T cells were not sorted. Small sections of surgically resected tumor tissue were kept in RNAlater reagent at -80 degrees C until RNA was extracted. The library was produced with 5' RACE. The PCR step used KAPA HiFi along with constant-region primers for TCRalpha or TCRbeta and a P20EA primer, and a nested second PCR with CA2 or CB2 followed. Amplification of TCR genes was performed by unbiased adaptor ligation RT-PCR, in which reverse transcription was carried out with Superscript III and a polyT18-containing BSL-18E primer. Once second-strand synthesis and blunting were done, the P10EA/P20EA adaptor was ligated onto the 5' end of the cDNA, and NotI digestion came next. For both the first and second PCRs, approximately 20 cycles of 98 degrees C for 20 s, 65 degrees C for 30 s and 72 degrees C for 1 min were run. Amplicons were indexed with the Nextera XT Index kit v2 Set A, pooled in equimolar amounts and quantified on a Qubit 2.0 Fluorometer. Sequencing used the Illumina MiSeq platform with 2x300 bp paired-end reads. The authors' pipeline ran thus. Reads were assigned to V and J genes by highest identity to IMGT reference sequences using Repertoire Genesis software ver.1.0. The CDR3 region was defined as running from Cys104 to Phe118 plus Gly119 and was then translated, while a unique sequence read was defined by a distinct combination of V, J and CDR3 amino acids. Shared V|J combinations were selected as significant in both a Fisher's exact test in edgeR and a Mann Whitney U test. After singletons were removed and 500 repertoire combinations were bootstrapped, the repertoire dissimilarity index was calculated with the R rdi package. TCRdb took the public reads, trimmed them with fastp at Q25, ran MiXCR for clone calling and kept in-frame beta chains. Rows merge per CDR3 protein into single entries with the most common DNA and genes. What appears here as the V and J calls and clone size reflects TCRdb's work, not the paper's. This sample holds 1,000 to 1,500 distinct CDR3 sequences; about 13% were observed only once. About 32% of the sample goes to the ten largest clones.

This clonotype was picked up a small number of times. Its cognate antigen has yet to be identified. One base away there is no much larger clone; base qualities are not given. Spanning cysteine to phenylalanine, the CDR3 consists of 11 amino acids. Kept here is only the CDR3 DNA, which spans 33 bases and is read in frame from base 1. V is pared back by 4 bases and J by 8 bases, with 8 bases lying between the germline termini. The germline V gene encodes CDR1 DFQATT and CDR2 SNEGSKA (reference sequence). Sequencing was carried out using tumor tissue. The sequence is built from TRBV20-1 and TRBJ1-4; no confident D gene assignment can be made. The receptor's source is a man aged 45-79 years with esophageal squamous cell carcinoma. The CDR3 has the sequence CSAIRREKLFF. The nucleotide sequence is given as TGCAGTGCTATTCGACGGGAAAAACTGTTTTTT.